These 8 T cell receptor beta chains came from one sample sequenced in a study of blood T cell repertoires in COVID-19. Sequencing used immunoSEQ multiplex PCR; TCRdb keeps in-frame clones, though not all of them. The sample lists fewer than 400,000 clones, under 90% occurring once. Sequences were obtained from peripheral blood. The receptors shown here come from a woman aged 30 to 39 with COVID-19, enrolled during active disease.

This chain uses TRBV19 with TRBJ1-1; TRBD1 matches at 12 bases. The CDR3 totals 13 residues. V was pared by 4 bases and J by 11 bases, with 5 bases of the junction left unmatched. Germline lookup yields CDR1 LNHDA and CDR2 SQIVND (reference sequence). Written as DNA, the CDR3 is TGTGCCAGTAGTACCCGGGACAGGGGGCCCGCTTTCTTT. Amino acids: CASSTRDRGPAFF.

This clone has only a few counts. The chain joins TRBV18 to TRBJ1-6; D call uncertain. From germline, CDR1 is KGHSH and CDR2 LQKENI. Trimming cost V 2 bases and J 7 bases, with 6 bases left between them. The CDR3 loop spans 13 amino acids. This CDR3 reads CASSPEQNSPLHF. In nucleotides, the CDR3 is TGTGCCAGCTCACCAGAACAAAATTCACCCCTCCACTTT.

This chain uses TRBV27 with TRBJ2-3; no reliable D call. Germline CDR1 MNHEY, CDR2 SMNVEV (reference sequence). The CDR3 totals 11 residues. Trimming removed 4 bases at V and 8 bases at J, with 7 bases between. The CDR3 bases are TGTGCCAGCAGTTCTTATTCTACGCAGTATTTT. This translates into CASSSYSTQYF.

The CDR3, as DNA: TGTGCCAGCAGCACCTTGACAGGGAGGAGGGCTGAAGCTTTCTTT. It specifies CASSTLTGRRAEAFF. This chain uses TRBV14 with TRBJ1-1; 7 positions match TRBD1. The CDR3 sequence is 15 residues long. CDR1 and CDR2 from the germline V gene are SGHDN and FVKESK. With 5 bases clipped from V and 6 bases from J, the junction kept 12 bases outside the gene matches.

The V call is TRBV7-6, the J call TRBJ2-7, with 11 bases lining up with TRBD1. V lost 5 bases, J lost 3 bases, and 12 bases stayed unmatched. This CDR3 has 17 amino acids. The germline V gene encodes CDR1 SGHVS and CDR2 FNYEAQ. The CDR3 loop reads CASSPPSGTGGSYEQYF. CDR3 sequence (DNA): TGTGCCAGCAGCCCACCGTCCGGGACAGGGGGAAGCTACGAGCAGTACTTC.

The sample holds a few counts of this clone. The chain employs TRBV29-1 and TRBJ2-3; 14 positions match TRBD2. J lost 3 bases, V lost 5 bases, and 7 bases had no gene match. Germline-derived CDR1 and CDR2 are SQVTM and ANQGSEA. The CDR3 runs 16 residues. This chain's CDR3 is CSVWGGLAGETDTQYF. Here the CDR3 DNA reads TGCAGCGTTTGGGGGGGACTAGCGGGAGAGACAGATACGCAGTATTTT.

The chain uses TRBV5-1 and TRBJ1-2, with 7 bases lining up with TRBD1. Germline V gives CDR1 SGHRS, CDR2 YFSETQ. The CDR3 has 15 residues. Trimming at V came to 4 bases and at J to 0 bases, leaving 6 bases not matched to a gene. The CDR3 bases are TGCGCCAGCAGCCCCTGGACAGGTACTAACTATGGCTACACCTTC. Translation: CASSPWTGTNYGYTF.

CDR3 in DNA: TGCGCCAGCAGCTTGGTGTCTAGGACAGGAGGGTTCCAAGAGACCCAGTACTTC. This codes for CASSLVSRTGGFQETQYF. The chain links TRBV5-1 to TRBJ2-5; D is possibly TRBD1 (7 bases). Trimming took off 0 bases at V and 1 base at J, with 19 bases between the two ends. This CDR3 is built from 18 residues. Germline loops: CDR1 SGHRS, CDR2 YFSETQ.